A selection of T cell receptor beta chains follows, all from one sample in a study of T cell responses to AZD1222 COVID-19 vaccine. Assay used: immunoSEQ multiplex PCR; TCRdb lists only in-frame clones, some missing. This repertoire shows 150,000 to 200,000 clones, 85% to 95% found once; its top ten account for roughly 1.3%. Sequencing was performed on peripheral blood, taken on day 0 of AZD1222 vaccination. The receptor source for this set is an adult in good health. The CDR3 runs from the conserved cysteine through the conserved F or W. A D gene is named only where the DNA matches it firmly. A row's size may be missing; if present it is once, few, many or a size class.

CDR3aa	CDR3nt	abundance	v_gene	j_gene	d_gene
CASAGDLNQPQHF	TGTGCCAGCGCTGGGGACCTCAATCAGCCCCAGCATTTT	.	TRBV2	TRBJ1-5	.
CASSQVAAGELFF	TGTGCCAGCAGCCAAGTCGCCGCCGGGGAGCTGTTTTTT	.	TRBV3-1/TRBV3-2	TRBJ2-2	.
CASSQVIAGGEDTEAFF	TGTGCCAGCAGCCAAGTGATTGCAGGGGGCGAAGACACTGAAGCTTTCTTT	.	TRBV3-1/TRBV3-2	TRBJ1-1	TRBD1
CASSLWTGRDTGELFF	TGTGCCAGCAGTTTATGGACAGGGAGGGACACCGGGGAGCTGTTTTTT	.	TRBV27	TRBJ2-2	.
CASSVGGDYGYTF	TGTGCCAGCAGCGTAGGTGGGGACTATGGCTACACCTTC	once	TRBV9	TRBJ1-2	.
CSASWGGPSYEQYF	TGCAGTGCTAGTTGGGGGGGGCCCTCCTACGAGCAGTACTTC	.	TRBV20-1	TRBJ2-7	.
CASSTPLAGGRGTDTQYF	TGTGCCAGCAGTACCCCCCTAGCGGGGGGGCGGGGCACAGATACGCAGTATTTT	.	TRBV9	TRBJ2-3	TRBD2
CASSLVAGGNSPLHF	TGTGCCAGCAGCTTGGTAGCAGGGGGTAATTCACCCCTCCACTTT	.	TRBV5-5	TRBJ1-6	TRBD1
CASSDSPQGGDTQYF	TGTGCCAGCAGCGATAGCCCGCAGGGGGGTGATACGCAGTATTTT	.	TRBV9	TRBJ2-3	.
CASSVGDRVYNEQFF	TGTGCCAGCAGCGTAGGGGACAGGGTCTACAATGAGCAGTTCTTC	once	TRBV9	TRBJ2-1	TRBD1
CASSEPGKAFF	TGTGCCAGCAGTGAGCCGGGGAAAGCTTTCTTT	.	TRBV2	TRBJ1-1	.
CSAGEPNTEAFF	TGCAGCGCCGGAGAACCTAACACTGAAGCTTTCTTT	once	TRBV29-1	TRBJ1-1	.
CASSLAGTEAFF	TGTGCCAGCAGTTTAGCAGGGACTGAAGCTTTCTTT	.	TRBV12-3/TRBV12-4	TRBJ1-1	.
CASSEARRVSEKLFF	TGTGCCAGCAGTGAAGCCCGGAGAGTGAGTGAAAAACTGTTTTTT	.	TRBV2	TRBJ1-4	.
CASSLILVGREFF	TGTGCCAGCAGTTTAATTTTAGTGGGGCGGGAGTTCTTC	.	TRBV12-3/TRBV12-4	TRBJ2-1	.
CASSGGRKGVDYGYTF	TGTGCCAGCAGCGGAGGGAGGAAGGGAGTGGACTATGGCTACACCTTC	.	TRBV9	TRBJ1-2	.
CASSGRVTRGNTEAFF	TGTGCCAGCAGCGGAAGGGTGACACGGGGGAACACTGAAGCTTTCTTT	once	TRBV7-9	TRBJ1-1	.
CSAGTGGEKLFF	TGCAGCGCAGGGACAGGGGGTGAAAAACTGTTTTTT	.	TRBV29-1	TRBJ1-4	TRBD1
CASNSGGRQETQYF	TGTGCCAGTAACAGCGGTGGGAGGCAAGAGACCCAGTACTTC	.	TRBV19	TRBJ2-5	.
CASSIAGAAQPQHF	TGTGCCAGTAGTATAGCGGGGGCGGCTCAGCCCCAGCATTTT	.	TRBV19	TRBJ1-5	.
CASSPTGDRAETQYF	TGTGCCAGCAGCCCTACCGGGGACAGGGCGGAGACCCAGTACTTC	.	TRBV11-2	TRBJ2-5	TRBD1
CASSQAGYYTEAFF	TGTGCCAGCAGCCAGGCGGGGTACTACACTGAAGCTTTCTTT	.	TRBV14	TRBJ1-1	.
CASSLVPGDTDTQYF	TGTGCCAGCAGCTTAGTGCCTGGGGACACAGATACGCAGTATTTT	once	TRBV7-9	TRBJ2-3	.
CASSWGATQPQHF	TGTGCCAGCAGCTGGGGGGCAACTCAGCCCCAGCATTTT	.	TRBV11-2	TRBJ1-5	.
CASSQSRQGIDTQYF	TGTGCCAGCAGCCAATCCCGGCAGGGGATAGATACGCAGTATTTT	.	TRBV11-2	TRBJ2-3	.
CASSLGVSNQPQHF	TGTGCCAGCTCACTGGGGGTTAGCAATCAGCCCCAGCATTTT	once	TRBV18	TRBJ1-5	.
CASSIPGQALGGYTF	TGTGCCAGTAGTATTCCCGGACAGGCCTTAGGCGGCTACACCTTC	.	TRBV19	TRBJ1-2	TRBD1
CASSGDRSETQYF	TGTGCCAGCAGTGGGGACAGGTCGGAGACCCAGTACTTC	.	TRBV2	TRBJ2-5	TRBD1
CATSFANTEAFF	TGTGCCACCTCATTTGCGAACACTGAAGCTTTCTTT	.	TRBV19	TRBJ1-1	.
CASSQGSSSGNTIYF	TGTGCCAGCAGCCAGGGGAGTTCCTCTGGAAACACCATATATTTT	.	TRBV3-1/TRBV3-2	TRBJ1-3	.
CASSLTGNTEAFF	TGTGCCAGCAGCTTAACAGGGAACACTGAAGCTTTCTTT	.	TRBV7-3	TRBJ1-1	.
CASSLSGGTFEKTQYF	TGTGCCAGCAGTTTGTCCGGGGGAACGTTCGAGAAGACCCAGTACTTC	.	TRBV6-5	TRBJ2-5	.
CSVSGPQSNQPQHF	TGCAGCGTCTCCGGGCCTCAAAGCAATCAGCCCCAGCATTTT	few	TRBV29-1	TRBJ1-5	.
CASSLVESPMDSPLHF	TGTGCCAGCAGTTTGGTTGAGAGCCCTATGGATTCACCCCTCCACTTT	once	TRBV6-5	TRBJ1-6	.
CASSYGTANYGYTF	TGTGCCAGCAGTTATGGGACAGCTAACTATGGCTACACCTTC	.	TRBV6-5	TRBJ1-2	TRBD1
CASKGAMETGELFF	TGCGCCAGCAAAGGGGCAATGGAGACCGGGGAGCTGTTTTTT	.	TRBV5-1	TRBJ2-2	.
CASSFGEQPQHF	TGTGCCAGCAGTTTTGGGGAGCAGCCCCAGCATTTT	.	TRBV12-3/TRBV12-4	TRBJ1-5	.
CASSLRASGGHTDTQYF	TGTGCCAGCAGCTTGCGGGCTAGCGGGGGACACACAGATACGCAGTATTTT	.	TRBV7-9	TRBJ2-3	TRBD2
CASSSSDRAQPQHF	TGTGCCAGCAGTAGCTCTGACAGGGCCCAGCCCCAGCATTTT	.	TRBV2	TRBJ1-5	TRBD1
CASSLPGQFNEQFF	TGTGCCAGCAGTCTACCGGGACAGTTTAATGAGCAGTTCTTC	few	TRBV6-5	TRBJ2-1	TRBD1
CASTWTTYGYTF	TGTGCCAGCACCTGGACCACTTATGGCTACACCTTC	.	TRBV6-5	TRBJ1-2	.
CASSQGPHPLRGGAYEQFF	TGCGCCAGCAGCCAAGGTCCCCACCCCCTTAGAGGGGGGGCTTATGAGCAGTTCTTC	.	TRBV4-3	TRBJ2-1	.
CASSQGGRGLYEQYF	TGTGCCAGCAGCCAGGGCGGGCGGGGGCTCTACGAGCAGTACTTC	.	TRBV9	TRBJ2-7	.
CASSRRGFATNEKLFF	TGTGCCAGCAGTCGGAGGGGTTTTGCAACTAATGAAAAACTGTTTTTT	.	TRBV5-8	TRBJ1-4	.
CASSPFTLAGGAQYF	TGTGCCAGCAGCCCGTTCACGCTAGCGGGGGGGGCCCAGTACTTC	.	TRBV11-1	TRBJ2-5	TRBD2
CASSIAPGRDSEKLFF	TGTGCCAGTAGTATAGCCCCGGGACGGGATAGTGAAAAACTGTTTTTT	once	TRBV19	TRBJ1-4	.
CASSLGERGREKLFF	TGCGCCAGCAGCTTAGGGGAGAGGGGGCGTGAAAAACTGTTTTTT	.	TRBV5-1	TRBJ1-4	TRBD1
CASSANREAGTEAFF	TGTGCCAGCAGCGCGAACCGGGAAGCGGGCACTGAAGCTTTCTTT	.	TRBV7-3	TRBJ1-1	.
CASNPGRGRGPNYGYTF	TGTGCCAGCAATCCGGGGAGAGGGAGAGGGCCTAACTATGGCTACACCTTC	.	TRBV27	TRBJ1-2	.